The following is a TCR beta chain sequence with its context. Its antigen is undetermined. The CDR3 consists of 15 residues. V shed 2 bases and J shed 4 bases, with 13 bases lying between them. CDR1 and CDR2 (germline): KGHSH, LQKENI. The data are from a study of OX40 agonist ivuxolimab in advanced cancers. Using immunoSEQ multiplex PCR, the repertoire was profiled, and TCRdb retains in-frame clones only, with some absent. The top ten clones hold about 1.9% of a sample with tens of thousands of clones, approximately 84% of them seen once. Overall study findings and caveats: It was also the case that some nonresponders had low normalized T-cell clonal expansion.

This sequence joins TRBV18 and TRBJ2-3; D possibly matches TRBD1 or TRBD2 (5 bases each). The input for sequencing was CD4+ or CD8+ T cells sorted from blood, taken in a trial of the OX40 agonist ivuxolimab. This clonotype was sampled from an adult with an advanced solid tumor such as melanoma, head and neck, liver or kidney cancer. The CDR3 spells CASSPWDAQADTQYF. In DNA, the CDR3 is TGTGCCAGCTCACCATGGGACGCACAGGCAGATACGCAGTATTTT.